This T cell receptor (beta chain) was identified during a study of cytomegalovirus exposure and HLA in healthy donors. Points from the study as a whole: Later work found that TCR association rates differed between HLA loci; DRB1 had the most and HLA-C the fewest. TCR beta V- and J-gene trimming, according to a later analysis, was linked to a missense DCLRE1C variant. Other equally common chains were less clonally expanded than HLA-associated TCR beta chains, a later analysis showed.

This CDR3 region has 17 residues. Per the germline V gene, CDR1 is SGHNT and CDR2 is YENEEA. Unmatched junction bases numbered 7, after V lost 1 base and J lost 6 bases. With regard to this clone: Its antigen is undetermined.

60 Vbeta and 13 Jbeta primers were used in PCR. Some clones are missing from TCRdb's copy, which holds only in-frame ones; the method was immunoSEQ multiplex PCR. Here the sample spans roughly 230,000 clones, over 90% being singletons. Each donor was nominally healthy when sampled (though unrecorded immune exposures were likely). The chain couples TRBV11-3 to TRBJ2-2, with TRBD2 identical over 11 bases. The origin of this receptor is a girl aged 2-15 years in good health and CMV-seronegative. Sequencing was done on a sample of PBMCs. CDR3 region: CASSLGGLAGKAGELFF. The CDR3 bases are TGTGCCAGCAGCTTAGGTGGACTAGCGGGTAAAGCCGGGGAGCTGTTTTTT.